This is a list of T cell receptor beta chains from one sample in a study of blood T cell repertoires in COVID-19. Produced via immunoSEQ multiplex PCR; TCRdb's table is partial and in-frame only. The profile covers about 120,000 clones, with roughly 84% appearing a single time and about 3.9% taken by the ten largest. Input material: peripheral blood. These receptor sequences come from a man aged 60-69 years with acute or convalescent COVID-19. The conserved cysteine and the conserved F or W are not part of the CDR3 here.

>TRBV7-9|TRBJ1-1
ASSPQGSTEAF
>TRBV5-4|TRBJ2-5
ASSPMHFDRAPQETQY
>TRBV28|TRBJ2-3
ATNFNGGGTDTQY
>TRBV28|TRBJ2-2
ASSTGTGELF
>TRBV19|TRBJ2-7
ASTKQGKGDYEQY
>TRBV5-4|TRBJ2-2
ASAIYGAGELF
>TRBV5-8|TRBJ2-5
ASSLEGGQETQY
>TRBV27|TRBJ1-5
ASSTYSTGGQPQH
>TRBV6-5|TRBJ1-5
ASGLTGANQPQH
>TRBV10-3|TRBJ2-3
AISDDGGPTDTQY
>TRBV9|TRBJ2-5
ASSSGETQY
>TRBV9|TRBJ2-3
ASSVDGRGGDTQY
>TRBV28|TRBJ2-1
ASTPGGPYGQF
>TRBV5-1|TRBJ1-2
ASARDTANYGYT
>TRBV5-4|TRBJ2-5
ASSLGAFPGQQETQY
>TRBV27|TRBJ1-2
ASKRYGQGYGGYT
>TRBV28|TRBJ2-7
ASSLASGLMGY
>TRBV27|TRBJ1-2
ASRTGTGGAGNYGYT
>TRBV6-4|TRBJ2-3
ASSEQGGTDTQY
>TRBV9|TRBJ1-1
ASSTPGTGGLNTEAF
>TRBV7-2|TRBJ2-5
ASSFPGGKRETQY
>TRBV4-2|TRBJ2-2
ASSQVGLAGGGGELF
>TRBV5-4|TRBJ2-5
ASSLYGRRREETQY
>TRBV24-1|TRBJ2-2
ATRGGRNTGELF
>TRBV7-9|TRBJ1-6
ASSPGGGAYNSPLH
>TRBV11-2|TRBJ2-1
ASSLDPKEGREQF
>TRBV28|TRBJ1-1
AIQRGNGAF
>TRBV6-5|TRBJ2-7
ASSYEGSSSYEQY
>TRBV6-5|TRBJ1-1
ASRWRQGNTEAF
>TRBV4-2|TRBJ2-2
ASSQGSSGAGELF
>TRBV19|TRBJ2-5
ASKSQGMETQY
>TRBV7-3|TRBJ2-3
ASSRAGGSTDTQY
>TRBV9|TRBJ1-1
ASSVAAGGQSF
>TRBV3-1/TRBV3-2|TRBJ1-3
ASSHRGSGNTIY
>TRBV9|TRBJ1-1
ASSSQEGNTEAF
>TRBV5-4|TRBJ1-4
ASSLAGGELF
>TRBV6-5|TRBJ1-1
ASSQGNTEAF
>TRBV7-9|TRBJ2-7
ASSSMGQAYEQY
>TRBV7-2|TRBJ2-5
ASSLASGDQETQY
>TRBV28|TRBJ2-7
ASSLLAGSDEQY
>TRBV6-5|TRBJ2-3
ASSSPAGGTDTQY
>TRBV28|TRBJ1-6
ASSSSGTGGNSPLH
>TRBV11-2|TRBJ2-1
ASHPGGYNEQF
>TRBV7-9|TRBJ2-4
ASSLGTGVRDIQY
>TRBV20-1|TRBJ2-3
SVFDRETQY
>TRBV3-1/TRBV3-2|TRBJ2-3
ASSQDRWVAGFTDTQY
>TRBV7-3|TRBJ2-3
ASSSGLATSTQY
>TRBV19|TRBJ1-6
ASSKDNSLSSSPLH
>TRBV11-2|TRBJ2-3
ASSLVDGVGYTQY
>TRBV27|TRBJ1-2
ASSFGRDYYGYT
>TRBV28|TRBJ1-1
ASSPTARPEAF
>TRBV7-9|TRBJ2-7
ASSFSGQGGEQY
>TRBV7-2|TRBJ1-2
ASSLVTGALYGYT
>TRBV19|TRBJ2-7
ASSRQLAYEQY